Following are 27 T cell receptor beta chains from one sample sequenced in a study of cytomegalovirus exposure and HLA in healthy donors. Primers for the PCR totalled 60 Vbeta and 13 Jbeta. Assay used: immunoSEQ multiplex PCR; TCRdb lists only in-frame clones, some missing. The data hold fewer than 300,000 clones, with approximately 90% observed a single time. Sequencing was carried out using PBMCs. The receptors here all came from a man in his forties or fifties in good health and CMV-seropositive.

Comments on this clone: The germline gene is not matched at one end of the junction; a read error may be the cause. The CDR3 bases are TGTTCCAGCCAATCTCTTGGGGGGGAAACTAACTATGGCTACACCTTC. Amino acids: CSSQSLGGETNYGYTF. The chain employs TRBV7-9 and TRBJ1-2; D is possibly TRBD1 (5 bases). The CDR3 contains 16 residues. Germline V lookup: CDR1 SEHNR, CDR2 FQNEAQ (reference sequence). Full variable domain (missing parts from reference TRBV7-9 and TRBJ1-2): DTGVSQNPRHKITKRGQNVTFRCDPISEHNRLYWYRQTLGQGPEFLTYFQNEAQLEKSRLLSDRFSAERPKGSFSTLEIQRTEQGDSAMYLCSSQSLGGETNYGYTFGSGTRLTVV.

The CDR3 sequence: CASSQAAYSGRARHTQYF. The CDR3 coding sequence is TGTGCCAGCAGCCAAGCCGCGTATAGCGGGAGGGCCCGTCACACGCAGTATTTT. This chain joins TRBV14 and TRBJ2-3; 11 bases agree with TRBD2. This CDR3 has 18 amino acids. V lost 1 base and J lost 9; bases outside the gene matches: 15. CDR1 and CDR2 from the germline V gene are SGHDN and FVKESK. The full variable domain, with the rest looked up from reference TRBV14 and TRBJ2-3, is EAGVTQFPSHSVIEKGQTVTLRCDPISGHDNLYWYRRVMGKEIKFLLHFVKESKQDESGMPNNRFLAERTGGTYSTLKVQPAELEDSGVYFCASSQAAYSGRARHTQYFGPGTRLTVL.

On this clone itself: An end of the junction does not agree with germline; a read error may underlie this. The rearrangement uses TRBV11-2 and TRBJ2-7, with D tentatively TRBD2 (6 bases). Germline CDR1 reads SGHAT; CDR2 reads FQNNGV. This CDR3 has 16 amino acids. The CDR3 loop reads CASSTGGWEAVYAQYF. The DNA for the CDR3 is TGTGCCAGCAGCACCGGGGGATGGGAGGCGGTCTACGCGCAGTACTTC.

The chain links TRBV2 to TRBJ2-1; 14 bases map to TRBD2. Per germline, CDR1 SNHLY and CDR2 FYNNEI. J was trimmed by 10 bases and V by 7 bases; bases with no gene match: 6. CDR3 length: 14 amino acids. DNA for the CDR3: TGTGCCAGCAACCGACTAGCGGGAGGGCACGAGCAGTTCTTC. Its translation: CASNRLAGGHEQFF.

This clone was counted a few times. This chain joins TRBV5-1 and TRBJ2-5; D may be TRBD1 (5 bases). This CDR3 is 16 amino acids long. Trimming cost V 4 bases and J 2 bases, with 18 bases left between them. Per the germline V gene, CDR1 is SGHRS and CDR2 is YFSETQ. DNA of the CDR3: TGCGCCAGCAGCCCGACCTCTGGACACACACAAGAGACCCAGTACTTC. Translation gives CASSPTSGHTQETQYF.

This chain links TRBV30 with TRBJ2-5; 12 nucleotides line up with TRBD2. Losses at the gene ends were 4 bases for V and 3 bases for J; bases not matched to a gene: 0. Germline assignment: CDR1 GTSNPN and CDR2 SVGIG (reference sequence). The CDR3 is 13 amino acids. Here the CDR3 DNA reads TGTGCCTGGACTAGCGGGAGGGAAGAGACCCAGTACTTC. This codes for CAWTSGREETQYF.

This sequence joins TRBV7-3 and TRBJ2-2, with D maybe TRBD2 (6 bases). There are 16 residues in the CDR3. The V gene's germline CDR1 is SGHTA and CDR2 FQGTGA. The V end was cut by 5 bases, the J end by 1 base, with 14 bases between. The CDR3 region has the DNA TGTGCCAGCAGCCCCGACGGGAGTAGGAACACCGGGGAGCTGTTTTTT. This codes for CASSPDGSRNTGELFF.

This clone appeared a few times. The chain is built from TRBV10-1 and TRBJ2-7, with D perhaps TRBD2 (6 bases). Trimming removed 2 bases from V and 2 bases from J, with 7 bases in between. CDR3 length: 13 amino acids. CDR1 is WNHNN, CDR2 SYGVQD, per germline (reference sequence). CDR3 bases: TGCGCCAGCAGTGAGGCGGGGACCTACGAGCAGTACTTC. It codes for CASSEAGTYEQYF.

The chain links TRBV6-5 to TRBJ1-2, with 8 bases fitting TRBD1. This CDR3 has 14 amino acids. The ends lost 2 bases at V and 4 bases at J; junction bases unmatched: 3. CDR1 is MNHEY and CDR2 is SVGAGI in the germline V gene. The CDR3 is CASSYGGQAYGYTF. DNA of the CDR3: TGTGCCAGCAGTTACGGGGGACAGGCCTATGGCTACACCTTC.

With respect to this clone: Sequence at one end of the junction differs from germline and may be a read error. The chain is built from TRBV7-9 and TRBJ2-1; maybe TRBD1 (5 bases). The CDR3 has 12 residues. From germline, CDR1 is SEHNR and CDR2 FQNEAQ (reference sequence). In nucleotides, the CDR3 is TGTTCCAGCAGACAGACAGACAATGAGCAGTTCTTC. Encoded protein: CSSRQTDNEQFF.

As DNA, the CDR3 is TGTGCCAGCAGTGGGGGGTGGGGGGGAACGGGAGAAAAACTGTTTTTT. Translation: CASSGGWGGTGEKLFF. The chain has TRBV6-1 and TRBJ1-4; TRBD1 is a possible D gene (5 bases). The CDR3 has 16 amino acids. CDR1 and CDR2 from the germline V gene are MNHNS and SASEGT. Trimming took off 4 bases at V and 8 bases at J, with 20 bases between the two ends.

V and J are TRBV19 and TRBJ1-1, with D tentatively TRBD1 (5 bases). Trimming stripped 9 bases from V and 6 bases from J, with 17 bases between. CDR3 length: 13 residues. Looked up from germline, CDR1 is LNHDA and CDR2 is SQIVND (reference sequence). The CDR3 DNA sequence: TGTGCCAGCCAGTATTGGGGGGGACCTGAAGCTTTCTTT. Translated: CASQYWGGPEAFF.

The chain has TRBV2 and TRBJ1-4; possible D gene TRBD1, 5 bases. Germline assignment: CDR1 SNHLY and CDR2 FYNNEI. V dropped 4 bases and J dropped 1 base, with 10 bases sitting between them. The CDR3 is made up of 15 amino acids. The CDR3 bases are TGTGCCAGCAGTGTCGGGGGGGAAACTAATGAAAAACTGTTTTTT. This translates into CASSVGGETNEKLFF.

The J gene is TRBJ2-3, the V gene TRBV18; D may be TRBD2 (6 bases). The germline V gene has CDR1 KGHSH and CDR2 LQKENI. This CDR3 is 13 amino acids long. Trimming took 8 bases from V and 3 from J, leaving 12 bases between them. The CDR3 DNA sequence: TGTGCCAGCACCAGACTAGAGACAGATACGCAGTATTTT. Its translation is CASTRLETDTQYF. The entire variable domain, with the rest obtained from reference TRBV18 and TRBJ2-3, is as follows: NAGVMQNPRHLVRRRGQEARLRCSPMKGHSHVYWYRQLPEEGLKFMVYLQKENIIDESGMPKERFSAEFPKEGPSILRIQQVVRGDSAAYFCASTRLETDTQYFGPGTRLTVL.

CDR3 DNA sequence: TGCGCCAGCAGCTTGGGGCTAGCGGGAGTGGGAGATACGCAGTATTTT. Protein sequence: CASSLGLAGVGDTQYF. The chain employs TRBV5-1 and TRBJ2-3, with 10 bases identical to TRBD2. Germline-derived CDR1 and CDR2 are SGHRS and YFSETQ. V lost 0 bases, J lost 5 bases, and 6 bases stayed unmatched. The CDR3 has 16 amino acids.

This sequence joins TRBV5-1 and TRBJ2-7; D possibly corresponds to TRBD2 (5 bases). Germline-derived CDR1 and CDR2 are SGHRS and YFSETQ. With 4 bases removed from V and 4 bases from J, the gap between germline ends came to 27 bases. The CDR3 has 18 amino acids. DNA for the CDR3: TGCGCCAGCAGCCCCTCCGGAGGCGGGTCTTTGGGAAAGTACGAGCAGTACTTC. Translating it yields CASSPSGGGSLGKYEQYF.

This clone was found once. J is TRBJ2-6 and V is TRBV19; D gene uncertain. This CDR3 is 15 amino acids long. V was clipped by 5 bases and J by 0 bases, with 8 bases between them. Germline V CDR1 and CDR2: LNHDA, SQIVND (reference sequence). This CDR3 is CASSDRVSGANVLTF. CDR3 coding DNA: TGTGCCAGTAGTGATCGGGTCTCTGGGGCCAACGTCCTGACTTTC.

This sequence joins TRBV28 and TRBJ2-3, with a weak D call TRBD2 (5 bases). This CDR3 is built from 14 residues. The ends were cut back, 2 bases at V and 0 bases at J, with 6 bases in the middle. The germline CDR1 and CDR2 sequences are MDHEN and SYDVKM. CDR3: CASSLRESTDTQYF. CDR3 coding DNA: TGTGCCAGCAGTTTAAGGGAGAGCACAGATACGCAGTATTTT.

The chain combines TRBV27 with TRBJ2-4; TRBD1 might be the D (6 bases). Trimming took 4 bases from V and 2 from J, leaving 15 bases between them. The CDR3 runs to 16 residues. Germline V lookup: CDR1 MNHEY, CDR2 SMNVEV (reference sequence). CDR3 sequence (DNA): TGTGCCAGCAGTTGGGCAGGGGATGGGTCCAAAAACATTCAGTACTTC. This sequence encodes CASSWAGDGSKNIQYF.

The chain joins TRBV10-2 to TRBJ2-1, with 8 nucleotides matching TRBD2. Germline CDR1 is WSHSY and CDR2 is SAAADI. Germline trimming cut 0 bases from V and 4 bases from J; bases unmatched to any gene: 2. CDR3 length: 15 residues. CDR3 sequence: CASSESSGRYNEQFF. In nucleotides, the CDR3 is TGCGCCAGCAGTGAGTCGAGCGGGAGATACAATGAGCAGTTCTTC.

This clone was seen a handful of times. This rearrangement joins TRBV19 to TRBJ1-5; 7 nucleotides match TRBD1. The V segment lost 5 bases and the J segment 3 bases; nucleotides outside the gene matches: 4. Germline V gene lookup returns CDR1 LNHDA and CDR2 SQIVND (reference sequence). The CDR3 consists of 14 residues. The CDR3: CASSGDSDNQPQHF. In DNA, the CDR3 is TGTGCCAGTAGTGGGGACAGTGACAATCAGCCCCAGCATTTT.

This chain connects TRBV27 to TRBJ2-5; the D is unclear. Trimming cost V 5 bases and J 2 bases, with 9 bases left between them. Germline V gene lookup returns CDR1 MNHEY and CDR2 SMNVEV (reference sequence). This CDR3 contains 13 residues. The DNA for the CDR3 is TGTGCCAGCAGTGCCCTAGAACAAGAGACCCAGTACTTC. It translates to CASSALEQETQYF.

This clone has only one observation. CDR3 nucleotides: TGTGCCAGCAGAGGACAGGGAGGCCAGCCCCAGCATTTT. The encoded protein is CASRGQGGQPQHF. The chain carries TRBV6-1 and TRBJ1-5; 8 bases align to TRBD1. V dropped 6 bases and J dropped 7; count of bases not matched to a gene: 5. This CDR3 comprises 13 residues. CDR1 is MNHNS, CDR2 SASEGT, per germline.

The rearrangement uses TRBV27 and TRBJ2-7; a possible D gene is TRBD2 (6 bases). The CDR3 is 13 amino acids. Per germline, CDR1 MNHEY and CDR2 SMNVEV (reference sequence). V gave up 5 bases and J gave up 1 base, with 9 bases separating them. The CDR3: CASSPGLSYEQYF. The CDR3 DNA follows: TGTGCCAGCAGTCCGGGACTGTCCTACGAGCAGTACTTC.

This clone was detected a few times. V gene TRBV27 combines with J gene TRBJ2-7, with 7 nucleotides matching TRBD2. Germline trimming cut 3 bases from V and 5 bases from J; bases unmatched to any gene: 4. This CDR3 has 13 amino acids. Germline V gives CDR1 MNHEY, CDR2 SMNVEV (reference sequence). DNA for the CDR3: TGTGCCAGCAGTTTGTGGGGGGGTAACGAGCAGTACTTC. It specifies CASSLWGGNEQYF.

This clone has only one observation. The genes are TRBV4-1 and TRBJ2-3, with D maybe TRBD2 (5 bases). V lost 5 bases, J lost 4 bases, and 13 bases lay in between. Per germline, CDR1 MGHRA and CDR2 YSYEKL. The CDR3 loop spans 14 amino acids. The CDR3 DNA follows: TGCGCCAGCAGCTCTCCGGGAAGGTCAGATACGCAGTATTTT. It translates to CASSSPGRSDTQYF.

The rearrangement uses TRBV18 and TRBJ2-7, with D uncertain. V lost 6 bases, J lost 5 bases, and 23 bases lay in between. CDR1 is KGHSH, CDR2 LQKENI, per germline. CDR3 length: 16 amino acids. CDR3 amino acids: CASSPTPQAPSHEQYF. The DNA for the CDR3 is TGTGCCAGCTCCCCCACTCCGCAGGCGCCTTCCCACGAGCAGTACTTC.